Below are 15 T cell receptor beta chains sequenced from a single sample in a study of control samples from healthy donors and cancer patients. Data came from immunoSEQ multiplex PCR; TCRdb stores just in-frame clones and leaves some out. The table lists about 160,000 clones, about 90% of them singletons. The sequenced material came from blood. These receptors were collected from a man aged 30 to 45 in good health.

The chain has TRBV3-1 (or the pseudogene TRBV3-2) and TRBJ2-6; no clear D gene. The CDR3 consists of 15 residues. The germline gives CDR1 LGHDT, CDR2 YNNKEL (reference sequence). Trimming left V 2 bases short and J 0 bases short, with 5 bases between. The CDR3 loop reads CASSQFLSGANVLTF. Here the CDR3 DNA reads TGTGCCAGCAGCCAATTCCTCTCTGGGGCCAACGTCCTGACTTTC.

The J gene is TRBJ1-6, the V gene TRBV13; 9 positions agree with TRBD1. Germline trimming cut 5 bases from V and 10 bases from J; bases unmatched to any gene: 9. Germline V gene sequence: CDR1 PRHDT, CDR2 FYEKMQ (reference sequence). The CDR3 runs 15 residues. CDR3 in amino acids: CASSKRQGGRSPLHF. In DNA, the CDR3 is TGTGCCAGCAGCAAACGACAGGGGGGACGCTCACCCCTCCACTTT.

The chain combines TRBV7-9 with TRBJ2-7; D may be TRBD1 or TRBD2 (5 bases each). V was clipped by 5 bases and J by 3 bases, with 17 bases between them. CDR1 SEHNR and CDR2 FQNEAQ come from the germline V gene (reference sequence). This CDR3 is 15 amino acids long. The CDR3 sequence is CASSPRGGLNYEQYF. Here the CDR3 DNA reads TGTGCCAGCAGCCCGAGGGGCGGTCTCAACTACGAGCAGTACTTC.

The chain combines TRBV7-8 with TRBJ2-1; a possible D gene is TRBD2 (6 bases). The CDR3 consists of 13 residues. Germline V gene lookup returns CDR1 SGHVS and CDR2 FQNEAQ. The V and J ends lost 5 bases and 8 bases respectively, with 13 bases between them. DNA for the CDR3: TGTGCCAGCAGCCACCAGCGGGTCGATGAGCAGTTCTTC. Its protein is CASSHQRVDEQFF. Supplemented by reference TRBV7-8 and TRBJ2-1, the full variable domain reads GAGVSQSPRYKVAKRGQDVALRCDPISGHVSLFWYQQALGQGPEFLTYFQNEAQLDKSGLPSDRFFAERPEGSVSTLKIQRTQQEDSAVYLCASSHQRVDEQFFGPGTRLTVL.

Only one count was recorded for this clone. The genes are TRBV6-6 and TRBJ2-2; no firm D call. The CDR3 runs to 15 residues. Per the germline V gene, CDR1 is MNHNY and CDR2 is SVGAGI (reference sequence). V was cut by 2 bases and J by 5 bases, with 12 bases left in between. CDR3 sequence (DNA): TGTGCCAGCAGTTACCGACAAGGCGGAACCGGGGAGCTGTTTTTT. This codes for CASSYRQGGTGELFF.

V gene TRBV7-8 combines with J gene TRBJ1-4; D call uncertain. V was cut by 2 bases and J by 6 bases, with 19 bases left in between. Germline V lookup: CDR1 SGHVS, CDR2 FQNEAQ. The CDR3 is made up of 17 amino acids. The CDR3 DNA reads TGTGCCAGCAGCTTATTCCCTTTTGGAGGGTCGGATGAAAAACTGTTTTTT. Translation gives CASSLFPFGGSDEKLFF.

The genes are TRBV5-6 and TRBJ2-3; TRBD2 aligns across 9 bases. The CDR3 has 15 residues. Per germline, CDR1 SGHDT and CDR2 YYEEEE. Trimming removed 2 bases from V and 4 bases from J; junction bases left unmatched: 5. For the CDR3, the DNA is TGTGCCAGCAGCTTAGTCGCGGGGGGGGCAGATACGCAGTATTTT. This codes for CASSLVAGGADTQYF.

The chain carries TRBV9 and TRBJ1-3, with D hard to call. Germline lookup yields CDR1 SGDLS and CDR2 YYNGEE. The CDR3 has 16 amino acids. V lost 4 bases and J 0 bases, leaving 14 bases between the germline ends. CDR3 nucleotides: TGTGCCAGCAGCCCGGGGATGGTGATCTCTGGAAACACCATATATTTT. Amino acid sequence: CASSPGMVISGNTIYF.

As concerns this clone: One end of the junction fails to match germline, which may point to a read error. V gene TRBV16 combines with J gene TRBJ2-7, with 7 bases matching TRBD1. The V gene's germline CDR1 is KGHSY and CDR2 FQNENV. This CDR3 is built from 13 residues. CDR3 loop: CASSRDRAYEQYF. Here the CDR3 DNA reads TGTGCCAGTAGCCGGGACAGAGCCTACGAGCAGTACTTC.

This chain connects TRBV6-4 to TRBJ1-1, with 7 bases lining up with TRBD1. Germline-derived CDR1 and CDR2 are MRHNA and SNTAGT. V trimming: 6 bases; J trimming: 4 bases; junction bases outside the gene matches: 5. CDR3 size: 13 residues. In DNA, the CDR3 is TGTGCCAGCAGCCAACAGGGGACCACTGAAGCTTTCTTT. It translates to CASSQQGTTEAFF.

V gene TRBV29-1 combines with J gene TRBJ2-1; no clear D. The CDR3 is made up of 12 amino acids. Germline CDR1 and CDR2: SQVTM and ANQGSEA. V lost 4 bases and J 5 bases, leaving 9 bases between the germline ends. Here the CDR3 reads CSVGWSNNEQFF. In DNA form, the CDR3 reads TGCAGCGTTGGTTGGTCTAACAATGAGCAGTTCTTC.

The V gene is TRBV9, the J gene TRBJ2-2; D is ambiguous. V gave up 2 bases and J gave up 0 bases, with 8 bases separating them. Germline CDR1 reads SGDLS; CDR2 reads YYNGEE. The CDR3 is made up of 15 amino acids. CDR3 sequence reads: CASSVRATNTGELFF. The CDR3 DNA follows: TGTGCCAGCAGCGTCCGGGCTACGAACACCGGGGAGCTGTTTTTT.

This clone came up a few times. The V and J genes are TRBV18 and TRBJ1-6; 12 bases map to TRBD1. The germline V gene encodes CDR1 KGHSH and CDR2 LQKENI. V was pared by 3 bases and J by 14 bases, with 8 bases of the junction left unmatched. CDR3 length: 15 residues. The CDR3 DNA sequence: TGTGCCAGCTCACCTTCCGGGACAGGGGGCGAAACCCTCCACTTT. Amino acid sequence: CASSPSGTGGETLHF.

The chain joins TRBV18 to TRBJ1-1, with 9 bases aligning to TRBD1. With 3 bases clipped from V and 1 base from J, the junction kept 0 bases outside the gene matches. Germline V gene sequence: CDR1 KGHSH, CDR2 LQKENI. The length of the CDR3 is 14 residues. CDR3 nucleotide sequence: TGTGCCAGCTCACCGGGACAGGGGAACACTGAAGCTTTCTTT. Protein product: CASSPGQGNTEAFF. Combining the CDR3 with reference TRBV18 and TRBJ1-1 gives the whole variable domain NAGVMQNPRHLVRRRGQEARLRCSPMKGHSHVYWYRQLPEEGLKFMVYLQKENIIDESGMPKERFSAEFPKEGPSILRIQQVVRGDSAAYFCASSPGQGNTEAFFGQGTRLTVV.

The chain employs TRBV5-8 and TRBJ1-1, with TRBD1 as a possible D gene (5 bases). This CDR3 is 13 amino acids long. V lost 4 bases and J 4 bases, leaving 11 bases between the germline ends. CDR1 SGHTS and CDR2 YDEGEE come from the germline V gene. The CDR3 reads CASSIWGSTEAFF. The CDR3 DNA sequence: TGTGCCAGCAGCATTTGGGGGAGCACTGAAGCTTTCTTT.